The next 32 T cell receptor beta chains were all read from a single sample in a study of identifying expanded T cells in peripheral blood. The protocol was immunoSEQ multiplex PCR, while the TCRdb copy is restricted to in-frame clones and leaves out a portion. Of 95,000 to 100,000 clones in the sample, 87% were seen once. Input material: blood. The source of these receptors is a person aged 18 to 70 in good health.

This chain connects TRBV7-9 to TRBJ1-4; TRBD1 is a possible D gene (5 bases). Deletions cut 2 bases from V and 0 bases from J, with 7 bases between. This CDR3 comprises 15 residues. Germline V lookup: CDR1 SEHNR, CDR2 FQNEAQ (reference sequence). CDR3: CASSLRGPTNEKLFF. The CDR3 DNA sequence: TGTGCCAGCAGCTTAAGGGGACCAACTAATGAAAAACTGTTTTTT.

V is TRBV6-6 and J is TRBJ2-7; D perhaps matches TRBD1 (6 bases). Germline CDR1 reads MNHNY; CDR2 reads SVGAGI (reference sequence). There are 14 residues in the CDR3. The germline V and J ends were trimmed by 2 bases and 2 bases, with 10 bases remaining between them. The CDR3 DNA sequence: TGTGCCAGCAGTTACGGTCAGGGGCCCTACGAGCAGTACTTC. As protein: CASSYGQGPYEQYF.

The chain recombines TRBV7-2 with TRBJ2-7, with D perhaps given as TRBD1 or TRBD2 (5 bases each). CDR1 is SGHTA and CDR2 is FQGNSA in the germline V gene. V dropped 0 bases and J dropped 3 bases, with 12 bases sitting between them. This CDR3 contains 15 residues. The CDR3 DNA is TGTGCCAGCAGCTTAGCTTGGGGACCTTACTACGAGCAGTACTTC. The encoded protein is CASSLAWGPYYEQYF.

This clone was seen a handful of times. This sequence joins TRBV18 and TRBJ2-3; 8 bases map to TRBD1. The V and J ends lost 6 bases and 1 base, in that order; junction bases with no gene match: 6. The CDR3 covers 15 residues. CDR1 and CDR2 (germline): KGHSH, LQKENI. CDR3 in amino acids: CASSGTGGGTDTQYF. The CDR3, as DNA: TGTGCCAGCTCGGGGACAGGTGGGGGCACAGATACGCAGTATTTT.

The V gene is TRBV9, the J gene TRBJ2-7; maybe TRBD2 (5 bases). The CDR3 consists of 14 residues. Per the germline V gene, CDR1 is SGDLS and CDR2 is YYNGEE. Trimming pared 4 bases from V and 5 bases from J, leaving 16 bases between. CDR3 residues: CASSPYGVRDEQYF. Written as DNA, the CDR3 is TGTGCCAGCAGCCCGTACGGGGTACGAGACGAGCAGTACTTC. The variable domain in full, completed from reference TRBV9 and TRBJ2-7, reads DSGVTQTPKHLITATGQRVTLRCSPRSGDLSVYWYQQSLDQGLQFLIQYYNGEERAKGNILERFSAQQFPDLHSELNLSSLELGDSALYFCASSPYGVRDEQYFGPGTRLTVT.

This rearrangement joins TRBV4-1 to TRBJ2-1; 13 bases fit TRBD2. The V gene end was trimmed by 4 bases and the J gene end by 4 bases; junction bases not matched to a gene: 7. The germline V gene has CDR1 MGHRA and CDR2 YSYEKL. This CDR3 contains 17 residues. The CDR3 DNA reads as TGCGCCAGCAGCCCCCGGACTAGCGGGGGAGGTTACAATGAGCAGTTCTTC. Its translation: CASSPRTSGGGYNEQFF.

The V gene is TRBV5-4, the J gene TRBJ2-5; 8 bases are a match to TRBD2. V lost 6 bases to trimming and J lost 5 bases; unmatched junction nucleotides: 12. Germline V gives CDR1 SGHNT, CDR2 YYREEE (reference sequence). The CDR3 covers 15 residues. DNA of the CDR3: TGTGCCAGCACCCCGGGGAGCGGGGGTGTGGAGACCCAGTACTTC. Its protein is CASTPGSGGVETQYF.

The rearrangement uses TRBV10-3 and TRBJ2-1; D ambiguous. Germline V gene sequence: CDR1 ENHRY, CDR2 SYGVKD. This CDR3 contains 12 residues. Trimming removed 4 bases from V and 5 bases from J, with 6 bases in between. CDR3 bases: TGTGCCATCAGTGCCAGTAACAATGAGCAGTTCTTC. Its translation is CAISASNNEQFF.

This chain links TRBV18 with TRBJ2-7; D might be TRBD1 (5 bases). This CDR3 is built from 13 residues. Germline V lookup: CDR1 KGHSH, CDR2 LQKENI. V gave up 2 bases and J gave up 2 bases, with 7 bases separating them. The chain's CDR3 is CASSPDSPYEQYF. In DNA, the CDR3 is TGTGCCAGCTCACCAGACAGCCCCTACGAGCAGTACTTC.

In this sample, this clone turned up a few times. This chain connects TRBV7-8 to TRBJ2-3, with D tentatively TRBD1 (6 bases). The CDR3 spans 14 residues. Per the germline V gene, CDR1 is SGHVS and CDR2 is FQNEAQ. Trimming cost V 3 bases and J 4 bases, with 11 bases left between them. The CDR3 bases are TGTGCCAGCAGCTTCTTACAGGGCGCAGATACGCAGTATTTT. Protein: CASSFLQGADTQYF. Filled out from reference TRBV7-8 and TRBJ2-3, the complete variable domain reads GAGVSQSPRYKVAKRGQDVALRCDPISGHVSLFWYQQALGQGPEFLTYFQNEAQLDKSGLPSDRFFAERPEGSVSTLKIQRTQQEDSAVYLCASSFLQGADTQYFGPGTRLTVL.

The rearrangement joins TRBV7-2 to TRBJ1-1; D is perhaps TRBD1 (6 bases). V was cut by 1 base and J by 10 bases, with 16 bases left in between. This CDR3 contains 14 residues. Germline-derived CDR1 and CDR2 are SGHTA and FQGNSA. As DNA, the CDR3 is TGTGCCAGCAGCTTAGGGAGTTTGGGGGCGGTAGCTTTCTTT. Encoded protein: CASSLGSLGAVAFF.

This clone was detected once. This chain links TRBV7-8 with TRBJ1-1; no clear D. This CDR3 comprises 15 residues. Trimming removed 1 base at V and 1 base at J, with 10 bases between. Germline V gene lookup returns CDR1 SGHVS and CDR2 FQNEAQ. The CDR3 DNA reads TGTGCCAGCAGCTTAGGGCCGCTGACGAACACTGAAGCTTTCTTT. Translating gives CASSLGPLTNTEAFF.

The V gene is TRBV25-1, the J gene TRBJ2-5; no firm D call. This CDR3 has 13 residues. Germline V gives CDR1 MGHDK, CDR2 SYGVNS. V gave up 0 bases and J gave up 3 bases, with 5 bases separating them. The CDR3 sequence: CASSEYREETQYF. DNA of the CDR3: TGTGCCAGCAGTGAATACAGAGAAGAGACCCAGTACTTC.

The CDR3 sequence: CASSQTSGTGNLQETQYF. CDR3 nucleotides: TGCGCCAGCAGCCAAACATCGGGGACAGGGAACCTCCAAGAGACCCAGTACTTC. The V and J genes are TRBV4-3 and TRBJ2-5; 9 nucleotides line up with TRBD1. CDR1 and CDR2 from the germline V gene are LGHNA and YSLEER. V lost 2 bases and J lost 1; bases outside the gene matches: 11. The CDR3 length is 18 residues.

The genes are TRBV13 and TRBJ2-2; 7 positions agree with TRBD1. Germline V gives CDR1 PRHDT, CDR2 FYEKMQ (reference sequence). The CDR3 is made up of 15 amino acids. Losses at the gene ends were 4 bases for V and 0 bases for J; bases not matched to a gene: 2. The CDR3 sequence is CASSSGTANTGELFF. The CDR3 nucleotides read TGTGCCAGCAGCTCCGGGACAGCGAACACCGGGGAGCTGTTTTTT.

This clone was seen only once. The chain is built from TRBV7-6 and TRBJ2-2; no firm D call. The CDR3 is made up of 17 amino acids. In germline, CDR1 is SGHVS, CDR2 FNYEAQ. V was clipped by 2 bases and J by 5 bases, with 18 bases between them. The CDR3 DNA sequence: TGTGCCAGCAGCTTATCAGGTGCCCCAAGAGTAACCGGGGAGCTGTTTTTT. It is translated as CASSLSGAPRVTGELFF.

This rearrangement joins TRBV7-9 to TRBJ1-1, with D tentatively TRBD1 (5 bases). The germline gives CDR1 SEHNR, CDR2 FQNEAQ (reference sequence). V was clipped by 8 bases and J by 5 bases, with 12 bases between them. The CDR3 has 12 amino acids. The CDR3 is CASSQGRTEAFF. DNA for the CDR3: TGTGCCAGCTCCCAGGGAAGGACTGAAGCTTTCTTT.

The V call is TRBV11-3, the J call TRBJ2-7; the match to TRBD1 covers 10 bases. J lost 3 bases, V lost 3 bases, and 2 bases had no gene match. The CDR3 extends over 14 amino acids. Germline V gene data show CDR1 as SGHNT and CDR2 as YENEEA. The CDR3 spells CASSLGQGNYEQYF. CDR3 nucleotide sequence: TGTGCCAGCAGCTTGGGACAGGGGAACTACGAGCAGTACTTC.

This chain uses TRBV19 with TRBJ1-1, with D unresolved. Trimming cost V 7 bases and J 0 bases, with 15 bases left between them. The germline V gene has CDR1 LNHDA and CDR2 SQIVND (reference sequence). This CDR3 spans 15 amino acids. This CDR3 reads CASNRQPAMNTEAFF. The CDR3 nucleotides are TGTGCCAGTAATCGGCAGCCAGCTATGAACACTGAAGCTTTCTTT.

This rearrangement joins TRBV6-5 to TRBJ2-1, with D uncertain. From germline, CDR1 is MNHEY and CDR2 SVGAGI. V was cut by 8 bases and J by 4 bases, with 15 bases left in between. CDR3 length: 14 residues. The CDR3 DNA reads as TGTGCCAGCCGTAGGCAGGCGGCATACAATGAGCAGTTCTTC. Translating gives CASRRQAAYNEQFF.

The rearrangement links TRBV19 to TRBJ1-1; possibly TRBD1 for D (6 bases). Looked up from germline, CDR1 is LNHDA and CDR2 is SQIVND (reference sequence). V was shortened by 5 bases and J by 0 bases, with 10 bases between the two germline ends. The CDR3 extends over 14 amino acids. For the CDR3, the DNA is TGTGCCAGTAGTGTAGGACAGCTGAACACTGAAGCTTTCTTT. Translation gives CASSVGQLNTEAFF.

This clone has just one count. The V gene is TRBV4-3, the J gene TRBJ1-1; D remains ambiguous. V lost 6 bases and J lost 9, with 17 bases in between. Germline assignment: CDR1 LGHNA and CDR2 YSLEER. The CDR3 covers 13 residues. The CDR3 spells CASRPTQAQKAFF. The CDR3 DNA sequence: TGCGCCAGCAGACCCACCCAGGCCCAGAAAGCTTTCTTT.

This CDR3 is CASSYTTVTGDGYTF. The CDR3 nucleotides read TGTGCCAGCAGTTACACCACCGTGACAGGGGACGGCTACACCTTC. The chain recombines TRBV6-5 with TRBJ1-2; 8 bases agree with TRBD1. This CDR3 has 15 residues. The trim removed 2 bases at V and 8 bases at J, leaving 10 bases unmatched. Germline CDR1 reads MNHEY; CDR2 reads SVGAGI.

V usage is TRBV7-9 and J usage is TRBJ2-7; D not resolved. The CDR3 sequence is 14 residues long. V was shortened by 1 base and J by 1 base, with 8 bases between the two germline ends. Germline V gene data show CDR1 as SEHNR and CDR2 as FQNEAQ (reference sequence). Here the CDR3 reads CASSLGEYSYEQYF. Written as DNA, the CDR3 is TGTGCCAGCAGCTTAGGCGAATATTCCTACGAGCAGTACTTC.

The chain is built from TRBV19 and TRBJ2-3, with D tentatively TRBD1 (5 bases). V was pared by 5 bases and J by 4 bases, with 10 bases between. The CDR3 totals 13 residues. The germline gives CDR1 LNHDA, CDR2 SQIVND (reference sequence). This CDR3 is CASSSTTADTQYF. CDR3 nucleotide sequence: TGTGCCAGTAGTTCGACGACAGCAGATACGCAGTATTTT.

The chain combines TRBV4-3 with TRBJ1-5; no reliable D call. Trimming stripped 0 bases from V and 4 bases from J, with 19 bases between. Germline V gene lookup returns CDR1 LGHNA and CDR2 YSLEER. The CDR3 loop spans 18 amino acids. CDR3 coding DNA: TGCGCCAGCAGCCAAGATTGGCCGATTCAAGATCCTAATCAGCCCCAGCATTTT. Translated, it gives CASSQDWPIQDPNQPQHF.

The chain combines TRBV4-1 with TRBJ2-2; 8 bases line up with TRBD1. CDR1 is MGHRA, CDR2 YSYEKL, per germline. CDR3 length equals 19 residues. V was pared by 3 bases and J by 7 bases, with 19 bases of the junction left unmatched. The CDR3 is CASSHKSPLQGGRSGELFF. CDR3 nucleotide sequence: TGCGCCAGCAGCCACAAAAGCCCTCTACAGGGGGGCCGGAGCGGGGAGCTGTTTTTT.

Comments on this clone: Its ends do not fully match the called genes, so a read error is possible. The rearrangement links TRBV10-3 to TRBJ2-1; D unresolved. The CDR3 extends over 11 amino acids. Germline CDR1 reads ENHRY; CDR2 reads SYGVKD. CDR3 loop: CAISEGNGQFF. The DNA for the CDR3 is TGTGCCATCAGTGAAGGGAATGGGCAGTTCTTC.

As DNA, the CDR3 is TGCGCCAGCAGCCCAGGGAGGGTTACTGAAGCTTTCTTT. Its protein is CASSPGRVTEAFF. This chain joins TRBV5-1 and TRBJ1-1, with a possible D match to TRBD1 (5 bases). V lost 4 bases, J lost 5 bases, and 12 bases lay in between. The CDR3 is 13 residues long. CDR1 SGHRS and CDR2 YFSETQ come from the germline V gene.

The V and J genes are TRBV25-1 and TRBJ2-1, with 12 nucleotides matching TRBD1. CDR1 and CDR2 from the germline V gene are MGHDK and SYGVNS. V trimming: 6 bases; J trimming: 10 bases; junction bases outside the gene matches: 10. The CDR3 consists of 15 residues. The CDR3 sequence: CASRDPGQGAGEQFF. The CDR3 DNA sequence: TGTGCCAGCAGGGATCCGGGACAGGGGGCCGGGGAGCAGTTCTTC. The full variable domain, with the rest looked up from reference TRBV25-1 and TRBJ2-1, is EADIYQTPRYLVIGTGKKITLECSQTMGHDKMYWYQQDPGMELHLIHYSYGVNSTEKGDLSSESTVSRIRTEHFPLTLESARPSHTSQYLCASRDPGQGAGEQFFGPGTRLTVL.

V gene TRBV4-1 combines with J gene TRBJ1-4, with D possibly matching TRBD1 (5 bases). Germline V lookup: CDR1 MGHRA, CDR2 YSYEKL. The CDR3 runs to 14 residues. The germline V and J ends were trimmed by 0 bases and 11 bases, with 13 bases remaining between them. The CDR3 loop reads CASSQEGRGGKLFF. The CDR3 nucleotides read TGCGCCAGCAGCCAAGAAGGGAGGGGAGGGAAACTGTTTTTT.

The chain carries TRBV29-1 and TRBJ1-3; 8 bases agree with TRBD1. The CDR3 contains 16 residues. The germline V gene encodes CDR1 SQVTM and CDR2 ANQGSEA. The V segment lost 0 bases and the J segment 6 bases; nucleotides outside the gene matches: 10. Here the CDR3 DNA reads TGCAGCGTTGAAGATGATGGCAGGGGGCAAGAAAACACCATATATTTT. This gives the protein CSVEDDGRGQENTIYF.